This T cell receptor beta chain was identified during a study of cytomegalovirus exposure and HLA in healthy donors. On this clone itself: The antigen is not known.

The V gene's germline CDR1 is LNHDA and CDR2 SQIVND (reference sequence). The trim removed 8 bases at V and 9 bases at J, leaving 5 bases unmatched. The CDR3 consists of 12 residues. Method: immunoSEQ multiplex PCR; TCRdb's copy keeps in-frame clones and lacks some. The repertoire holds some 90,000 clones, about 96% seen once, with roughly 0.78% in the top ten. Findings of the study overall: A list of about 160 TCR beta chains associated with cytomegalovirus was given.

Sequencing was done on a sample of PBMCs. The chain has TRBV19 and TRBJ2-2; TRBD1 agrees at 8 bases. The receptor comes from a man between 18 and 35 years old in good health and CMV-seronegative. The CDR3 region is CASRSGGRELFF. The CDR3 DNA is TGTGCCAGTCGCTCAGGGGGCAGGGAGCTGTTTTTT.